The T cell receptor beta chain under discussion was sequenced for a study of OX40 agonist ivuxolimab in advanced cancers. About the study: The diagnoses of dose-escalation patients were hepatocellular carcinoma, melanoma, renal cell or head and neck cancer. Of the patients, three showed partial responses, one with hepatocellular carcinoma and two with cutaneous melanoma.

Study outcomes and limitations: Expanded clones belonging to CD8+ T cells outnumbered, on average, those of CD4+.

CDR3 length: 15 residues. Germline loops: CDR1 SQVTM, CDR2 ANQGSEA. V was shortened by 7 bases and J by 4 bases, with 21 bases between the two germline ends. Details on this clone: Its antigen is undetermined.

TCRdb keeps only in-frame clones here, not all; method: immunoSEQ multiplex PCR. The data hold 75,000 to 90,000 clones, with roughly nine tenths observed a single time. Baseline, cycle 4 day 1, and cycle 7 day 1 were the blood sampling points. Sequences were derived from CD4+ or CD8+ T cells sorted from blood, sampled in a trial of the OX40 agonist ivuxolimab. The chain joins TRBV29-1 to TRBJ2-3; D perhaps matches TRBD2 (6 bases). The sequence came from an adult with an advanced solid tumor such as melanoma, head and neck, liver or kidney cancer. CDR3 nucleotide sequence: TGCAGCGCATTCGGGGGAGCGGCACAATCAGATACGCAGTATTTT. Encoded protein: CSAFGGAAQSDTQYF.